A selection of T cell receptor beta chains follows, all from one sample in a study of T cell responses to AZD1222 COVID-19 vaccine. Data came from immunoSEQ multiplex PCR; TCRdb stores just in-frame clones and leaves some out. The table records roughly 83,000 clones, roughly 83% of them present only once. Sequences were derived from peripheral blood, sampled on day 0 of AZD1222 vaccination. The receptors shown here come from an adult in good health. CDR3s include the opening cysteine and the closing phenylalanine or tryptophan. A D gene is named only where the DNA matches it firmly. The size entry is marked missing in some rows and otherwise reads once, few, many or a size class.

size,V,J,D,DNA,CDR3
NA,TRBV28,TRBJ2-3,TRBD2,TGTGCCAGCAGTTCTTCTAGCGGGACGGGGACAGATACGCAGTATTTT,CASSSSSGTGTDTQYF
NA,TRBV11-2,TRBJ1-1,TRBD1,TGTGCCAGCAGCTCCATCAGGGGGTCGGGGACTGAAGCTTTCTTT,CASSSIRGSGTEAFF
NA,TRBV19,TRBJ1-1,NA,TGTGCCAGTAGTATAGGGTTCTCTGAAGCTTTCTTT,CASSIGFSEAFF
NA,TRBV7-9,TRBJ1-3,TRBD1,TGTGCCAGCAGCTTTGGACAGGGGATATATTTT,CASSFGQGIYF
NA,TRBV19,TRBJ1-5,TRBD1,TGTGCCAGTAGTCTCAGGACAGGGTTTAGTCAGCCCCAGCATTTT,CASSLRTGFSQPQHF
NA,TRBV28,TRBJ1-2,NA,TGTGCCAGCAGTTCGTCAGGGGTGGAGGGCTACACCTTC,CASSSSGVEGYTF
NA,TRBV6-1,TRBJ2-6,NA,TGTGCCAGCAGTGAGGCAGGGATCACTGGGGCCAACGTCCTGACTTTC,CASSEAGITGANVLTF
NA,TRBV5-1,TRBJ1-2,NA,TGCGCCAGCAGCTTGGCCGTAGGCTTCGGCTACACCTTC,CASSLAVGFGYTF
NA,TRBV10-2,TRBJ1-3,NA,TGCGCCAGCAGTGACGGGACGGGGAGCTCTGGAAACACCATATATTTT,CASSDGTGSSGNTIYF
NA,TRBV9,TRBJ2-1,TRBD2,TGTGCCAGCAGCGAAGGACTAGCGGGAACCTACGAGCAGTTCTTC,CASSEGLAGTYEQFF
NA,TRBV5-4,TRBJ1-6,NA,TGTGCCAGCAGCTTGGGTCGGGCGGACTCACCCCTCCACTTT,CASSLGRADSPLHF
NA,TRBV5-4,TRBJ1-1,NA,TGTGCCAGCAGCCCCGCGCGCAGGAACACTGAAGCTTTCTTT,CASSPARRNTEAFF
NA,TRBV5-1,TRBJ1-4,TRBD1,TGCGCCAGCAGCTCCGACAGGGTCTCAACTAATGAAAAACTGTTTTTT,CASSSDRVSTNEKLFF
NA,TRBV7-2,TRBJ2-7,NA,TGTGCCAGCAGCTTTCCATTCTACGAGCAGTACTTC,CASSFPFYEQYF
NA,TRBV19,TRBJ1-5,NA,TGTGCCAGTAGTAAGGGGAATAGCAATCAGCCCCAGCATTTT,CASSKGNSNQPQHF
NA,TRBV19,TRBJ1-6,NA,TGTGCCAGTAGTAGGGAGGGCCAAGAGCCCCTCCACTTT,CASSREGQEPLHF
NA,TRBV3-1/TRBV3-2,TRBJ1-6,NA,TGTGCCAGCAGCCAAGAACAACACGGACCACCCCTCCACTTT,CASSQEQHGPPLHF
NA,TRBV28,TRBJ1-2,NA,TGTGCCAGCAGTTTATTCCTACAGGAGCTGAGGGGCTACACCTTC,CASSLFLQELRGYTF
few,TRBV3-1/TRBV3-2,TRBJ1-2,NA,TGTGCCAGCAGGTCATCGGTAAGCTATGGCTACACCTTC,CASRSSVSYGYTF
NA,TRBV30,TRBJ1-5,TRBD1,TGTGCCTGGAAGGGACAGGGAGGTCAGCCCCAGCATTTT,CAWKGQGGQPQHF
NA,TRBV15,TRBJ2-5,NA,TGTGCCACCAGCCGGGGAGGAGGGGAAATTGGATGGGAGACCCAGTACTTC,CATSRGGGEIGWETQYF
once,TRBV12-3/TRBV12-4,TRBJ2-7,TRBD1,TGTGCCAGCCAGGGGGCAGGCCACTACGAGCAGTACTTC,CASQGAGHYEQYF
NA,TRBV18,TRBJ1-2,NA,TGTGCCAGCTCACCTAGTGGTCTGGTGTCCTATGGCTACACCTTC,CASSPSGLVSYGYTF
NA,TRBV6-5,TRBJ2-7,TRBD2,TGTGCCAGCAGTTACGCCGGAGGAGCGGGAGCCCGCGAGCAGTACTTC,CASSYAGGAGAREQYF
once,TRBV9,TRBJ1-5,NA,TGTGCCAGCAGCGCGGACACTAGCAATCAGCCCCAGCATTTT,CASSADTSNQPQHF
once,TRBV7-2,TRBJ2-1,NA,TGTGCCAGCAGCTTAGAATATGAGCAGTTCTTC,CASSLEYEQFF
NA,TRBV4-2,TRBJ1-2,NA,TGTGCCAGCAGCCAAGATTGGGCAGGGAGCTATGGCTACACCTTC,CASSQDWAGSYGYTF
NA,TRBV9,TRBJ2-3,TRBD2,TGTGCCAGCAGCTTCCAACTAGCGCATCCAGATACGCAGTATTTT,CASSFQLAHPDTQYF
NA,TRBV12-3/TRBV12-4,TRBJ1-6,NA,TGTGCCATCTCGGGTGTGCTGGGTTCACCCCTCCACTTT,CAISGVLGSPLHF
NA,TRBV29-1,TRBJ1-1,NA,TGCAGCGTTGAGGAGCAGGTGGCTGAAGCTTTCTTT,CSVEEQVAEAFF
NA,TRBV27,TRBJ2-5,TRBD2,TGTGCCAGCAGTAAGGACCCGCGGGGGGAGACCCAGTACTTC,CASSKDPRGETQYF
NA,TRBV12-3/TRBV12-4,TRBJ2-1,NA,TGTGCCAGCAAACTCGACAGCCAGTTCGATCAGTTCTTC,CASKLDSQFDQFF
NA,TRBV10-3,TRBJ2-3,TRBD2,TGTGCCATCAGTGAGTCGGGAGGCGGGAGAGGAAATACGCAGTATTTT,CAISESGGGRGNTQYF
NA,TRBV28,TRBJ1-2,NA,TGTGCCAGCAGTCGCGGGGGGTTTTCAAACTATGGCTACACCTTC,CASSRGGFSNYGYTF
NA,TRBV2,TRBJ2-2,NA,TGTGCCAGCAGTGGTTTAGCGTCGAACACCGGGGAGCTGTTTTTT,CASSGLASNTGELFF
NA,TRBV7-2,TRBJ1-5,TRBD1,TGTGCCAGCAGCTTACAGGGGGCGTCAGGGCCCCAGCATTTT,CASSLQGASGPQHF
NA,TRBV5-4,TRBJ1-1,NA,TGTGCCAGCAGCTTGGGGGGCCCGAACACTGAAGCTTTCTTT,CASSLGGPNTEAFF
NA,TRBV10-1,TRBJ1-1,NA,TGCGCCAGCAGTGAAGACAGCCGTCCTGGTGAAGCTTTCTTT,CASSEDSRPGEAFF
NA,TRBV30,TRBJ1-2,TRBD1,TGTGCCTGGAGTGTGCCGGGGACAGGGGTTAGCTATGGCTACACCTTC,CAWSVPGTGVSYGYTF
once,TRBV16,TRBJ2-1,NA,TGTGCCAGCAGCCGACAGACAGGGAGGGGTGAGCAGTTCTTC,CASSRQTGRGEQFF
NA,TRBV7-2,TRBJ2-3,NA,TGTGCCAGCAGCCAGGGGTTACGGGCAGATACGCAGTATTTT,CASSQGLRADTQYF
NA,TRBV13,TRBJ1-6,NA,TGTGCCAGCAGCTTAATGTGGGTTGGGTCACCCCTCCACTTT,CASSLMWVGSPLHF
NA,TRBV5-1,TRBJ2-1,NA,TGCGCCAGCAGCTTCCAAGGCTTCGGCTCCTACAATGAGCAGTTCTTC,CASSFQGFGSYNEQFF
NA,TRBV6-5,TRBJ2-1,NA,TGTGCCAGCAGTTACTCGGCATATGGATTAGCCGATGAGCAGTTCTTC,CASSYSAYGLADEQFF
NA,TRBV19,TRBJ1-4,NA,TGTGCCAGTACCCCGGCAGGGCAGGCTGAAAAACTGTTTTTT,CASTPAGQAEKLFF
NA,TRBV5-1,TRBJ2-3,NA,TGCGCCAGCAGCCCACAGGGCACAGATACGCAGTATTTT,CASSPQGTDTQYF
NA,TRBV7-3,TRBJ1-5,NA,TGTGCCAGCAGCTTCGGGCACAATCAGCCCCAGCATTTT,CASSFGHNQPQHF
NA,TRBV18,TRBJ1-2,TRBD1,TGTGCCAGCTCACCACCGGGTCTAGGACAGGTGCAGGAGAATAACTATGGCTACACCTTC,CASSPPGLGQVQENNYGYTF
once,TRBV5-1,TRBJ2-1,NA,TGCGCCAGCAGCTTTGAGGGGAGCTCCTACAATGAGCAGTTCTTC,CASSFEGSSYNEQFF
NA,TRBV5-1,TRBJ1-5,TRBD1,TGCGCCAGCAGCTTGGGGCAGGGGGATAAGCCCCAGCATTTT,CASSLGQGDKPQHF